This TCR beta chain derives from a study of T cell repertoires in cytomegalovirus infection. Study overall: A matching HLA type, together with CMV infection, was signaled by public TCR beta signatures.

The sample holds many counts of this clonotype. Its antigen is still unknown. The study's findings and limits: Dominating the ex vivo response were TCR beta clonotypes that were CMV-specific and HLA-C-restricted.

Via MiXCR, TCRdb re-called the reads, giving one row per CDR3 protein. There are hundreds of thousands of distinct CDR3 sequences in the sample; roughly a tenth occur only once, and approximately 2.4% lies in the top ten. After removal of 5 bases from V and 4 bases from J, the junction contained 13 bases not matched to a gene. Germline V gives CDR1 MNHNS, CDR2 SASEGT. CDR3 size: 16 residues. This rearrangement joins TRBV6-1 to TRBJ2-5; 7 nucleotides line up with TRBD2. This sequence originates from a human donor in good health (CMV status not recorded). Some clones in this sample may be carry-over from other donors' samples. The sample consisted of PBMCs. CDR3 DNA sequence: TGTGCCAGCAGTAAACTGAGCGGGGAAGTAGGAGAGACCCAGTACTTC. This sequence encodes CASSKLSGEVGETQYF.